This entry lists 27 T cell receptor beta chains sequenced from one sample in a study of cytomegalovirus exposure and HLA in healthy donors. PCR was performed using 60 Vbeta and 13 Jbeta primers. Data came from immunoSEQ multiplex PCR; TCRdb stores just in-frame clones and leaves some out. Among 110,000 or so clones listed, 82% were seen once. Sequencing input: PBMCs. These receptors were collected from a young woman in good health and CMV-seronegative.

The chain employs TRBV10-3 and TRBJ2-7, with D perhaps TRBD1 (6 bases). This CDR3 is built from 14 residues. The germline V and J ends were trimmed by 10 bases and 5 bases, with 21 bases remaining between them. Germline lookup yields CDR1 ENHRY and CDR2 SYGVKD. CDR3 in DNA: TGTGCCACCCGGGTGCAGGGGATGGGGGACGAGCAGTACTTC. This codes for CATRVQGMGDEQYF.

This clone was seen a few times. The chain has TRBV5-1 and TRBJ2-5; 11 positions match TRBD2. The J segment lost 0 bases and the V segment lost 4 bases, leaving 5 bases of the junction unmatched. This CDR3 spans 16 amino acids. CDR1 and CDR2 (germline): SGHRS, YFSETQ. The CDR3 DNA reads TGCGCCAGCAGCCTGGGACTAGCGGAGTACCAAGAGACCCAGTACTTC. Encoded protein: CASSLGLAEYQETQYF.

The chain employs TRBV28 and TRBJ1-2; D might be TRBD1 (5 bases). CDR1 and CDR2 from the germline V gene are MDHEN and SYDVKM. V was pared by 2 bases and J by 3 bases, with 10 bases between. This CDR3 region has 14 residues. CDR3 bases: TGTGCCAGCAGTTTAGTCCCGGGGGACTATGGCTACACCTTC. It encodes CASSLVPGDYGYTF.

The gene calls are TRBV30 and TRBJ1-1; D unclear. This CDR3 region has 13 residues. Germline lookup yields CDR1 GTSNPN and CDR2 SVGIG (reference sequence). Trimming cost V 2 bases and J 1 base, with 8 bases left between them. CDR3 DNA sequence: TGTGCCTGGAGTTTTACCGGGAACACTGAAGCTTTCTTT. Protein sequence: CAWSFTGNTEAFF.

V gene TRBV4-1 combines with J gene TRBJ1-3; 8 bases line up with TRBD1. Germline loops: CDR1 MGHRA, CDR2 YSYEKL. The trim removed 1 base at V and 8 bases at J, leaving 10 bases unmatched. The CDR3 loop spans 16 amino acids. Here the CDR3 reads CASSQGLIGQGYTIYF. The DNA of the CDR3 is TGCGCCAGCAGCCAAGGCCTCATCGGACAGGGTTACACCATATATTTT.

This rearrangement joins TRBV7-6 to TRBJ2-2, with 8 nucleotides matching TRBD2. The CDR3 has 16 residues. Trimming cost V 2 bases and J 0 bases; bases outside gene matches: 2. Germline values: CDR1 SGHVS, CDR2 FNYEAQ. CDR3 region: CASSLNGGANTGELFF. CDR3 coding DNA: TGTGCCAGCAGCTTAAACGGGGGGGCGAACACCGGGGAGCTGTTTTTT.

J is TRBJ2-7 and V is TRBV4-1, with a tentative D call TRBD2 (5 bases). Germline-derived CDR1 and CDR2 are MGHRA and YSYEKL. There are 13 residues in the CDR3. Trimming left V 2 bases short and J 4 bases short, with 9 bases between. In DNA, the CDR3 is TGCGCCAGCAGCCAATCCGAGGGATACGAGCAGTACTTC. Its protein product is CASSQSEGYEQYF.

This chain joins TRBV5-4 and TRBJ2-3; TRBD2 matches at 7 bases. The ends lost 6 bases at V and 0 bases at J; junction bases unmatched: 4. In germline, CDR1 is SGHNT, CDR2 YYREEE (reference sequence). This CDR3 is built from 14 residues. CDR3 loop: CASTLGGSTDTQYF. In DNA form, the CDR3 reads TGTGCCAGCACCCTGGGGGGGAGCACAGATACGCAGTATTTT.

This clone has more than one count but fewer than ten. Distinct nucleotide sequences in the sample also encode this CDR3. V is TRBV7-9 and J is TRBJ1-6; maybe TRBD1 (6 bases). Germline V CDR1 and CDR2: SEHNR, FQNEAQ (reference sequence). This CDR3 is 16 amino acids long. V was clipped by 1 base and J by 3 bases, with 10 bases between them. The CDR3, as DNA: TGTGCCAGCAGCTTAGGGCAGGGGTTCTATAATTCACCCCTCCACTTT. It specifies CASSLGQGFYNSPLHF.

This rearrangement joins TRBV5-4 to TRBJ2-4; D remains ambiguous. Trimming removed 0 bases from V and 6 bases from J, with 10 bases in between. Per germline, CDR1 SGHNT and CDR2 YYREEE (reference sequence). This CDR3 has 14 residues. The CDR3 loop is CASSLVDNPNIQYF. The CDR3 nucleotides read TGTGCCAGCAGCTTGGTAGACAATCCAAACATTCAGTACTTC. The entire variable domain, with the rest obtained from reference TRBV5-4 and TRBJ2-4, is as follows: ETGVTQSPTHLIKTRGQQVTLRCSSQSGHNTVSWYQQALGQGPQFIFQYYREEENGRGNFPPRFSGLQFPNYSSELNVNALELDDSALYLCASSLVDNPNIQYFGAGTRLSVL.

This clone was observed a single time. V usage is TRBV27 and J usage is TRBJ1-2, with a possible D match to TRBD1 (5 bases). Germline-derived CDR1 and CDR2 are MNHEY and SMNVEV (reference sequence). V lost 3 bases to trimming and J lost 6 bases, with 14 bases between them. The CDR3 is 14 residues long. The CDR3 region has the DNA TGTGCCAGCAGTTTGGCAGGGAGGCTAGATGGCTACACCTTC. Translation: CASSLAGRLDGYTF.

This chain connects TRBV9 to TRBJ1-4; the D gene is possibly TRBD1 (6 bases). The CDR3 loop spans 14 amino acids. Germline lookup yields CDR1 SGDLS and CDR2 YYNGEE. The V end was cut by 0 bases, the J end by 7 bases, with 10 bases between. This CDR3 reads CASSVGPQGEKLFF. As DNA, the CDR3 is TGTGCCAGCAGCGTAGGACCACAGGGTGAAAAACTGTTTTTT.

This clone occurred once. The chain links TRBV7-8 to TRBJ1-6; a weak D match, TRBD1 (6 bases). Germline values: CDR1 SGHVS, CDR2 FQNEAQ. This CDR3 comprises 14 residues. V was cut by 5 bases and J by 7 bases, with 12 bases left in between. The CDR3 coding sequence is TGTGCCAGCAGCACCAGGGGTTCCAATTCACCCCTCCACTTT. This sequence encodes CASSTRGSNSPLHF.

The chain couples TRBV28 to TRBJ2-2; TRBD2 matches 7 bases. In germline, CDR1 is MDHEN, CDR2 SYDVKM. The CDR3 loop spans 16 amino acids. Losses at the gene ends were 4 bases for V and 6 bases for J; bases not matched to a gene: 11. CDR3 DNA: TGTGCCAGCAGTTCAACCGGGACTACTGTCCCCGGGGAGCTGTTTTTT. Translated: CASSSTGTTVPGELFF. Combining the CDR3 with reference TRBV28 and TRBJ2-2 gives the whole variable domain DVKVTQSSRYLVKRTGEKVFLECVQDMDHENMFWYRQDPGLGLRLIYFSYDVKMKEKGDIPEGYSVSREKKERFSLILESASTNQTSMYLCASSSTGTTVPGELFFGEGSRLTVL.

This clone was observed a handful of times. This sequence joins TRBV6-5 and TRBJ1-1; tentatively, D is TRBD1 (6 bases). CDR3 length: 13 amino acids. The germline CDR1 and CDR2 sequences are MNHEY and SVGAGI. V lost 3 bases to trimming and J lost 8 bases, with 13 bases between them. Here the CDR3 reads CASSYQRGNEAFF. The DNA for the CDR3 is TGTGCCAGCAGTTATCAGAGGGGGAACGAAGCTTTCTTT.

As to this clone: A junction end diverges from the germline sequence, so it may reflect a read error. This chain joins TRBV18 and TRBJ1-3; tentatively, D is TRBD1 (6 bases). The CDR3 is made up of 15 amino acids. From germline, CDR1 is KGHSH and CDR2 LQKENI. CDR3 loop: CASSPRQEWGNTIYF. In DNA, the CDR3 is TGTGCCAGCTCGCCACGACAGGAATGGGGAAACACCATATATTTT.

The rearrangement uses TRBV16 and TRBJ1-3, with D possibly being TRBD1 (6 bases). Germline V gives CDR1 KGHSY, CDR2 FQNENV. The CDR3 sequence is 13 residues long. Between the trimmed V and J ends, which lost 8 bases and 6 bases, there was a span of 14 bases. This CDR3 is CASAQGVSNTIYF. The DNA for the CDR3 is TGTGCCAGCGCACAGGGAGTCTCAAACACCATATATTTT.

This sequence joins TRBV28 and TRBJ2-7; 11 bases match TRBD2. The CDR3 is 17 residues long. V lost 7 bases and J lost 0; bases outside the gene matches: 11. The germline gives CDR1 MDHEN, CDR2 SYDVKM. The CDR3 loop reads CASKLAGVKTGSYEQYF. DNA for the CDR3: TGTGCCAGCAAACTAGCGGGAGTGAAAACCGGCTCCTACGAGCAGTACTTC.

This sequence joins TRBV27 and TRBJ2-7, with 11 nucleotides matching TRBD2. Looked up from germline, CDR1 is MNHEY and CDR2 is SMNVEV (reference sequence). The CDR3 totals 15 residues. V dropped 8 bases and J dropped 4; count of bases not matched to a gene: 10. CDR3 coding DNA: TGTGCCAGCGGTCCCCGGGCTAGCGGGAGGTACGAGCAGTACTTC. Amino acid sequence: CASGPRASGRYEQYF.

The sample holds a few counts of this clone. CDR3 sequence (DNA): TGTGCCGTACGGGAGGACAGGGAAGGCGAGCAGTACTTC. Its translation is CAVREDREGEQYF. The chain employs TRBV5-4 and TRBJ2-7; possible D gene TRBD1, 8 bases. The length of the CDR3 is 13 residues. Trimming shortened V by 10 bases and J by 6 bases, and 20 bases separated the two germline ends. Germline assignment: CDR1 SGHNT and CDR2 YYREEE (reference sequence).

The chain links TRBV4-2 to TRBJ2-1; perhaps TRBD1 as D (6 bases). Deletions cut 7 bases from V and 3 bases from J, with 22 bases between. The CDR3 is 17 residues long. Looked up from germline, CDR1 is LGHNA and CDR2 is YNFKEQ. The CDR3 nucleotides read TGTGCCAGCACCTCTAAATCAGGGGCCTGGGACTACAATGAGCAGTTCTTC. Protein sequence: CASTSKSGAWDYNEQFF.

The chain recombines TRBV11-3 with TRBJ1-6; the D is unclear. V lost 5 bases and J 10 bases, leaving 15 bases between the germline ends. The CDR3 loop spans 14 amino acids. Germline V gives CDR1 SGHNT, CDR2 YENEEA. The chain's CDR3 is CASSPRLESSPLHF. In DNA form, the CDR3 reads TGTGCCAGCAGCCCTCGACTCGAGAGCTCACCCCTCCACTTT. Full variable domain (missing parts from reference TRBV11-3 and TRBJ1-6): EAGVVQSPRYKIIEKKQPVAFWCNPISGHNTLYWYLQNLGQGPELLIRYENEEAVDDSQLPKDRFSAERLKGVDSTLKIQPAELGDSAVYLCASSPRLESSPLHFGNGTRLTVT.

The chain couples TRBV19 to TRBJ1-2, with 7 bases matching TRBD1. Losses at the gene ends were 9 bases for V and 7 bases for J; bases not matched to a gene: 14. Germline values: CDR1 LNHDA, CDR2 SQIVND (reference sequence). This CDR3 contains 14 residues. CDR3 nucleotide sequence: TGTGCCAGCCTGGGACAGTGGAGCGGTGGTGGCTACACCTTC. This codes for CASLGQWSGGGYTF.

The genes are TRBV5-4 and TRBJ1-1; D unclear. Germline values: CDR1 SGHNT, CDR2 YYREEE (reference sequence). Trimming pared 2 bases from V and 10 bases from J, leaving 12 bases between. The CDR3 is 12 residues long. The DNA for the CDR3 is TGTGCCAGCAGCTTTAATGGGCGGGGAGCTTTCTTT. Protein sequence: CASSFNGRGAFF.

V and J are TRBV7-2 and TRBJ2-3; 7 bases are a match to TRBD2. The CDR3 extends over 15 amino acids. Germline trimming cut 2 bases from V and 3 bases from J; bases unmatched to any gene: 5. Germline V gene lookup returns CDR1 SGHTA and CDR2 FQGNSA. CDR3 sequence (DNA): TGTGCCAGCAGCTTACAGGGAGGGAGGACAGATACGCAGTATTTT. Translating it yields CASSLQGGRTDTQYF.

For this clone: Other nucleotide sequences from this sample produce the same CDR3. The genes are TRBV5-6 and TRBJ2-2; 7 bases fit TRBD1. Trimming cost V 0 bases and J 3 bases; bases outside gene matches: 2. This CDR3 has 15 amino acids. Germline CDR1 reads SGHDT; CDR2 reads YYEEEE. CDR3: CASSLVQGDTGELFF. The CDR3 DNA reads as TGTGCCAGCAGCTTGGTTCAGGGGGACACCGGGGAGCTGTTTTTT.

V gene TRBV7-8 combines with J gene TRBJ1-1; D uncertain. Germline V lookup: CDR1 SGHVS, CDR2 FQNEAQ. Trimming shortened V by 5 bases and J by 1 base, and 8 bases separated the two germline ends. The CDR3 spans 13 residues. The CDR3 coding sequence is TGTGCCAGCAGCCTACAGTGGAACACTGAAGCTTTCTTT. The encoded protein is CASSLQWNTEAFF.